This T cell receptor beta chain was captured in a study of blood T cell repertoires in COVID-19. On the study more broadly: Donors in the United States, Italy and Spain gave samples during acute or convalescent COVID-19. PBMCs, B-cell-depleted T cells, or T cells provided the cDNA or gDNA that made up the material.

Authors' methods: Reference gene primer amplification gave nucleated cell count estimates. Using immunoSEQ multiplex PCR, the repertoire was profiled, and TCRdb retains in-frame clones only, with some absent. The DNA gave D and trimming, while V, J and clone size come from that table. The sample has some 220,000 clones, around three quarters seen once. Germline V lookup: CDR1 MNHEY, CDR2 SMNVEV (reference sequence). Deletions cut 2 bases from V and 2 bases from J, with 10 bases between. The CDR3 loop spans 14 amino acids. Input material: peripheral blood. This receptor was identified in a woman in her 70s with acute or convalescent COVID-19. The rearrangement links TRBV27 to TRBJ2-7, with D possibly matching TRBD2 (5 bases). CDR3 sequence reads: CASSLARGAYEQYF. The CDR3 nucleotides read TGTGCCAGCAGTTTAGCCCGGGGAGCCTACGAGCAGTACTTC.